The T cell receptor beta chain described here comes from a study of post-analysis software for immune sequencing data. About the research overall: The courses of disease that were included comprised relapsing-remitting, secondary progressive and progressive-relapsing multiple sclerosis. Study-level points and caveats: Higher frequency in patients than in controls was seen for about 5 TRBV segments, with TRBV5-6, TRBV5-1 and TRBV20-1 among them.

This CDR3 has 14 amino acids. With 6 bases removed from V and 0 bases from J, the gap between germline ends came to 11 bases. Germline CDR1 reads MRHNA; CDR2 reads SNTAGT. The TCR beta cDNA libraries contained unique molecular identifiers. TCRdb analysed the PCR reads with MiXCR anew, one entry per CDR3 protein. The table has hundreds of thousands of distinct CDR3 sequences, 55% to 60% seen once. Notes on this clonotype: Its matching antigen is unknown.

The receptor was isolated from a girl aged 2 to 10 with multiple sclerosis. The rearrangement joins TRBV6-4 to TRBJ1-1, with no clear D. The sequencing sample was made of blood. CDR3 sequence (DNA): TGTGCCAGCAGGCAAACAGCCATGAACACTGAAGCTTTCTTT. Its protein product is CASRQTAMNTEAFF.